These 23 T cell receptor beta chains were all obtained from the same sample, sequenced in a study of T cell responses to AZD1222 COVID-19 vaccine. TCRdb keeps only in-frame clones here, not all; method: immunoSEQ multiplex PCR. Of over 90,000 clones listed, around 90% are singletons. The sequencing here drew on peripheral blood, taken on day 0 of AZD1222 vaccination. Receptor source: an adult in good health.

The chain employs TRBV28 and TRBJ1-2; D is uncertain. The V end lost 5 bases, the J end lost 4 bases, and 11 bases lay between the germline ends. Per the germline V gene, CDR1 is MDHEN and CDR2 is SYDVKM. The CDR3 sequence is 13 residues long. CDR3 DNA: TGTGCCAGCAGTCCTCAAGGTACCTATGGCTACACCTTC. Translated, it gives CASSPQGTYGYTF.

This chain joins TRBV7-9 and TRBJ1-2; tentatively, D is TRBD1 (6 bases). Germline CDR1 and CDR2: SEHNR and FQNEAQ (reference sequence). The V end lost 1 base, the J end lost 4 bases, and 13 bases lay between the germline ends. The CDR3 extends over 15 amino acids. CDR3 nucleotides: TGTGCCAGCAGCTTAGACACTTCCAGGGGCTATGGCTACACCTTC. It is translated as CASSLDTSRGYGYTF.

V and J are TRBV19 and TRBJ1-5; 7 positions match TRBD1. The CDR3 is 15 amino acids. The V gene end was trimmed by 4 bases and the J gene end by 4 bases; junction bases not matched to a gene: 7. Germline V gene data show CDR1 as LNHDA and CDR2 as SQIVND (reference sequence). CDR3 nucleotide sequence: TGTGCCAGTAGTACCACAGGGGTTACAAATCAGCCCCAGCATTTT. Protein: CASSTTGVTNQPQHF.

The gene calls are TRBV5-5 and TRBJ1-2; 10 nucleotides match TRBD1. CDR3 length: 15 amino acids. The J segment lost 6 bases and the V segment lost 2 bases, leaving 7 bases of the junction unmatched. CDR1 is SGHKS, CDR2 YYEKEE, per germline (reference sequence). CDR3: CASSFRQGAGDGYTF. The CDR3 nucleotides read TGTGCCAGCAGCTTTCGACAGGGGGCAGGTGATGGCTACACCTTC.

The chain has TRBV7-6 and TRBJ2-1, with TRBD2 matching over 8 bases. V lost 4 bases, J lost 9 bases, and 14 bases stayed unmatched. From germline, CDR1 is SGHVS and CDR2 FNYEAQ. This CDR3 comprises 16 residues. The CDR3 protein is CASSSGTRRVGPEQFF. In DNA form, the CDR3 reads TGTGCCAGCAGCTCCGGGACTAGACGGGTGGGGCCTGAGCAGTTCTTC.

This clone was picked up a small number of times. The genes are TRBV7-2 and TRBJ1-5; perhaps TRBD1 as D (6 bases). Deletions cut 5 bases from V and 0 bases from J, with 11 bases between. The CDR3 is 15 amino acids. CDR1 and CDR2 (germline): SGHTA, FQGNSA. The DNA for the CDR3 is TGTGCCAGCAGCGTGACAGGCGATAGCAATCAGCCCCAGCATTTT. Translation gives CASSVTGDSNQPQHF. The full variable domain, its missing parts supplied by reference TRBV7-2 and TRBJ1-5, is GAGVSQSPSNKVTEKGKDVELRCDPISGHTALYWYRQSLGQGLEFLIYFQGNSAPDKSGLPSDRFSAERTGGSVSTLTIQRTQQEDSAVYLCASSVTGDSNQPQHFGDGTRLSIL.

The genes are TRBV7-2 and TRBJ1-3; D may be TRBD1 (6 bases). The germline V and J ends were trimmed by 4 bases and 5 bases, with 15 bases remaining between them. Germline CDR1 reads SGHTA; CDR2 reads FQGNSA. CDR3 length equals 15 residues. The CDR3 sequence: CASSSWTGARNTIYF. Written as DNA, the CDR3 is TGTGCCAGCAGCTCTTGGACGGGGGCGAGAAACACCATATATTTT.

The chain employs TRBV28 and TRBJ1-1; D is unclear. This CDR3 has 12 residues. The germline V and J ends were trimmed by 10 bases and 6 bases, with 15 bases remaining between them. Germline V lookup: CDR1 MDHEN, CDR2 SYDVKM. The DNA of the CDR3 is TGTGCCACCACCGTCGTTGCCGCTGAAGCTTTCTTT. As protein: CATTVVAAEAFF.

The V and J genes are TRBV18 and TRBJ1-1; D uncertain. Germline V lookup: CDR1 KGHSH, CDR2 LQKENI. The CDR3 totals 12 residues. With 3 bases removed from V and 5 bases from J, the gap between germline ends came to 7 bases. The CDR3 DNA sequence: TGTGCCAGCTCACCGGATCAGACTGAAGCTTTCTTT. Translating it yields CASSPDQTEAFF.

V and J are TRBV19 and TRBJ2-1; a weak D match, TRBD2 (5 bases). CDR1 is LNHDA and CDR2 is SQIVND in the germline V gene (reference sequence). With 7 bases removed from V and 3 bases from J, the gap between germline ends came to 13 bases. The CDR3 is made up of 14 amino acids. For the CDR3, the DNA is TGTGCCAGTATGGCGGGCGCGAACTACAATGAGCAGTTCTTC. It yields the protein CASMAGANYNEQFF.

The J gene is TRBJ2-7, the V gene TRBV4-3; TRBD1 matches 11 bases. CDR1 is LGHNA and CDR2 is YSLEER in the germline V gene. After removal of 5 bases from V and 5 bases from J, the junction contained 5 bases not matched to a gene. The CDR3 extends over 14 amino acids. The CDR3 spells CASSDRDRGDEQYF. Written as DNA, the CDR3 is TGCGCCAGCAGCGACAGGGACAGGGGGGACGAGCAGTACTTC.

This clone has a handful of counts. The chain employs TRBV28 and TRBJ1-2; D call uncertain. Germline V gene lookup returns CDR1 MDHEN and CDR2 SYDVKM. The CDR3 spans 15 residues. Trimming took off 3 bases at V and 4 bases at J, with 15 bases between the two ends. The CDR3 sequence is CASSLAMGLRYGYTF. The CDR3 coding sequence is TGTGCCAGCAGTTTGGCGATGGGCCTGCGCTATGGCTACACCTTC.

The chain uses TRBV18 and TRBJ1-1; possible D gene TRBD1, 5 bases. Germline CDR1 and CDR2: KGHSH and LQKENI. V was trimmed by 2 bases and J by 7 bases, leaving 17 bases between them. There are 15 residues in the CDR3. CDR3 nucleotides: TGTGCCAGCTCACCAGAAAGTGGGGGGATTAATGAAGCTTTCTTT. This codes for CASSPESGGINEAFF.

The chain links TRBV6-2 or TRBV6-3 to TRBJ1-1; the D is unclear. CDR1 is MNHEY, CDR2 SVGEGT, per germline. V was cut by 2 bases and J by 2 bases, with 12 bases left in between. CDR3 size: 15 residues. The CDR3 DNA is TGTGCCAGCAGTTACCCACAAGCCCCCAACACTGAAGCTTTCTTT. It yields the protein CASSYPQAPNTEAFF.

The chain recombines TRBV19 with TRBJ2-3, with D possibly being TRBD1 or TRBD2 (6 bases each). Germline V gives CDR1 LNHDA, CDR2 SQIVND (reference sequence). There are 16 residues in the CDR3. Trimming left V 9 bases short and J 0 bases short, with 19 bases between. The CDR3 here is CASSKGGGRSTDTQYF. CDR3 nucleotides: TGTGCCAGCTCCAAAGGGGGAGGTCGTAGCACAGATACGCAGTATTTT. The complete variable domain, with remaining parts taken from reference TRBV19 and TRBJ2-3, reads DGGITQSPKYLFRKEGQNVTLSCEQNLNHDAMYWYRQDPGQGLRLIYYSQIVNDFQKGDIAEGYSVSREKKESFPLTVTSAQKNPTAFYLCASSKGGGRSTDTQYFGPGTRLTVL.

The chain joins TRBV6-2 or TRBV6-3 to TRBJ2-3, with no clear D. The germline V and J ends were trimmed by 0 bases and 0 bases, with 4 bases remaining between them. The CDR3 has 14 amino acids. CDR1 and CDR2 (germline): MNHEY, SVGEGT. The CDR3 loop reads CASSYSTSTDTQYF. Written as DNA, the CDR3 is TGTGCCAGCAGTTACTCGACTAGCACAGATACGCAGTATTTT.

The chain uses TRBV3-1 (or the pseudogene TRBV3-2) and TRBJ2-3, with TRBD1 matching 9 bases. CDR3 length: 15 residues. The V segment lost 0 bases and the J segment 4 bases; nucleotides outside the gene matches: 2. Germline V lookup: CDR1 LGHDT, CDR2 YNNKEL (reference sequence). CDR3 sequence reads: CASSQDTGGSDTQYF. In nucleotides, the CDR3 is TGTGCCAGCAGCCAAGATACAGGGGGCTCAGATACGCAGTATTTT.

The chain couples TRBV12-3 or TRBV12-4 to TRBJ1-1; D remains ambiguous. V was trimmed by 6 bases and J by 7 bases, leaving 12 bases between them. The CDR3 length is 12 residues. CDR3: CASRPQAYEAFF. For the CDR3, the DNA is TGTGCCAGCAGGCCCCAGGCCTATGAAGCTTTCTTT.

The genes are TRBV9 and TRBJ1-1; 7 bases align to TRBD1. The trim removed 3 bases at V and 4 bases at J, leaving 3 bases unmatched. The germline gives CDR1 SGDLS, CDR2 YYNGEE. The CDR3 extends over 13 amino acids. The CDR3 sequence: CASSGQGSTEAFF. In DNA form, the CDR3 reads TGTGCCAGCAGCGGACAGGGTAGCACTGAAGCTTTCTTT.

CDR3 DNA: TGTGCCAGCAGCTTAGAGGGCATTTACGAGCAGTACTTC. Protein sequence: CASSLEGIYEQYF. V usage is TRBV7-2 and J usage is TRBJ2-7; D unresolved. Germline CDR1 is SGHTA and CDR2 is FQGNSA. The length of the CDR3 is 13 residues. Trimming removed 1 base from V and 4 bases from J, with 8 bases in between.

This clone has just a few counts. The chain combines TRBV6-5 with TRBJ2-1; D remains ambiguous. CDR1 and CDR2 from the germline V gene are MNHEY and SVGAGI. The CDR3 spans 13 residues. V lost 6 bases, J lost 7 bases, and 13 bases lay in between. CDR3 amino acids: CASRQTNLNEQFF. In DNA, the CDR3 is TGTGCCAGCAGGCAGACAAACCTGAATGAGCAGTTCTTC.

The chain combines TRBV4-1 with TRBJ2-7; D tentatively fits TRBD1 or TRBD2 (5 bases each). Germline V CDR1 and CDR2: MGHRA, YSYEKL. V was clipped by 4 bases and J by 2 bases, with 18 bases between them. This CDR3 region has 16 residues. CDR3 amino acids: CASSPKSRDGTYEQYF. CDR3 sequence (DNA): TGCGCCAGCAGCCCCAAGTCCCGGGACGGGACCTACGAGCAGTACTTC.

This chain uses TRBV9 with TRBJ1-2, with unresolved D. V shed 0 bases and J shed 8 bases, with 14 bases lying between them. The length of the CDR3 is 14 residues. CDR1 SGDLS and CDR2 YYNGEE come from the germline V gene. The CDR3 here is CASSVAELSGGYTF. The DNA of the CDR3 is TGTGCCAGCAGCGTAGCAGAGTTGTCGGGAGGCTACACCTTC.